Below, 2 T cell receptor beta chains from the same sample are listed, as sequenced in a study of blood T cell repertoires in COVID-19. Sequenced by immunoSEQ multiplex PCR; TCRdb stores in-frame clones only, minus some. The repertoire holds about 26,000 clones, with about four fifths as singletons. Material: peripheral blood. The source is a man older than 75 with active or convalescent COVID-19.

This clone was counted a few times. V gene TRBV18 combines with J gene TRBJ1-5; TRBD1 might be the D (5 bases). CDR1 and CDR2 (germline): KGHSH, LQKENI. The CDR3 loop spans 13 amino acids. V lost 3 bases and J lost 4, with 7 bases in between. The CDR3 DNA is TGTGCCAGCTCACCGCACAGGAATCAGCCCCAGCATTTT. It is translated as CASSPHRNQPQHF.

The chain couples TRBV4-2 to TRBJ1-4; 10 bases align to TRBD1. V gave up 4 bases and J gave up 6 bases; unmatched junction bases: 5. The germline CDR1 and CDR2 sequences are LGHNA and YNFKEQ. CDR3 length: 15 amino acids. DNA of the CDR3: TGTGCCAGCAGCCTCGGGGGGACAGGGGATGAAAAACTGTTTTTT. Translating gives CASSLGGTGDEKLFF.